A selection of T cell receptor beta chains follows, all from one sample in a study of blood T cell repertoires in COVID-19. Method: immunoSEQ multiplex PCR; TCRdb's copy keeps in-frame clones and lacks some. This sample carries 110,000 to 150,000 clones, 70% to 85% of them seen once, and the ten largest clones take 3% to 3.5%. The specimen was peripheral blood. These receptors originate from a woman over 75 with acute or convalescent COVID-19. The CDR3 runs from the conserved cysteine through the conserved F or W. The D gene is left open where the match is weak. A row's size may be missing; if present it is once, few, many or a size class.

DNA: TGTGCCTCGCGGACAGGGTATGAAGCTTTCTTT
CDR3: CASRTGYEAFF
size: .
J: TRBJ1-1
V: TRBV10-3
D: TRBD1

DNA: TGTGCCAGCAGCTTAGGCAAAACGGGGGGGAGCACAGATACGCAGTATTTT
CDR3: CASSLGKTGGSTDTQYF
size: few
J: TRBJ2-3
V: TRBV7-8
D: TRBD2

DNA: TGTGCCATCAGTGAGAAGGACAGGCCGGGAAGGGTGGGTCTTCAGCCCCAGCATTTT
CDR3: CAISEKDRPGRVGLQPQHF
size: .
J: TRBJ1-5
V: TRBV10-3
D: TRBD1

DNA: TGTGCCAGCAGCAGTAGACAGGGACCCGGCTCCTACGAGCAGTACTTC
CDR3: CASSSRQGPGSYEQYF
size: .
J: TRBJ2-7
V: TRBV13
D: TRBD1

DNA: TGTGCCAGCAGGTCGCCAGGGGGCACTGAAGCTTTCTTT
CDR3: CASRSPGGTEAFF
size: once
J: TRBJ1-1
V: TRBV3-1/TRBV3-2
D: TRBD1

DNA: TGTGCCAGCAGTGACAACTATTTGAGATCCACGAACACTGAAGCTTTCTTT
CDR3: CASSDNYLRSTNTEAFF
size: once
J: TRBJ1-1
V: TRBV6-1
D: .

DNA: TGTGCCAGCAGTGAGACAAGAGGGAGTGGCTACACCTTC
CDR3: CASSETRGSGYTF
size: few
J: TRBJ1-2
V: TRBV9
D: .

DNA: TGTGCCAGCAGAGCCTCCGGGACAAGGAATCAGCCCCAGCATTTT
CDR3: CASRASGTRNQPQHF
size: .
J: TRBJ1-5
V: TRBV2
D: .

DNA: TGTGCCAGCAGCCAAGCTTTTGTATTTCAGACATTGAATAATTCACCCCTCCACTTT
CDR3: CASSQAFVFQTLNNSPLHF
size: .
J: TRBJ1-6
V: TRBV4-2
D: .

DNA: TGTGCCAGTAGGCAGGATCCCACAGATACGCAGTATTTT
CDR3: CASRQDPTDTQYF
size: .
J: TRBJ2-3
V: TRBV19
D: .

DNA: TGTGCCAGCAGTGAACTCACAGGGAGCTCCTACGAGCAGTACTTC
CDR3: CASSELTGSSYEQYF
size: few
J: TRBJ2-7
V: TRBV6-1
D: .

DNA: TGTGCCAGCAGTGAGGTCGATCGCTCCTACGAGCAGTACTTC
CDR3: CASSEVDRSYEQYF
size: once
J: TRBJ2-7
V: TRBV27
D: .

DNA: TGTGCCAGCAGCCAAACAGCCGGAAACACCATATATTTT
CDR3: CASSQTAGNTIYF
size: .
J: TRBJ1-3
V: TRBV3-1/TRBV3-2
D: .

DNA: TGTGCCAGCTGTAACACAAACACTGAAGCTTTCTTT
CDR3: CASCNTNTEAFF
size: .
J: TRBJ1-1
V: TRBV18
D: .

DNA: TGTGCCAGCAGCTCAGGAGGTTCGGGGAATACCGGGGAGCTGTTTTTT
CDR3: CASSSGGSGNTGELFF
size: .
J: TRBJ2-2
V: TRBV11-3
D: .

DNA: TGTGCCAGCAGTTACTGGACTGGTGATGAGCAGTTCTTC
CDR3: CASSYWTGDEQFF
size: .
J: TRBJ2-1
V: TRBV6-6
D: .

DNA: TGTGCCAGCAGCTTCACTAGCGGGGGCGTCGATGAGCAGTTCTTC
CDR3: CASSFTSGGVDEQFF
size: .
J: TRBJ2-1
V: TRBV7-3
D: TRBD2

DNA: TGTGCCAGCAGTGCTGGACAGACCGAGAATGAAAAACTGTTTTTT
CDR3: CASSAGQTENEKLFF
size: .
J: TRBJ1-4
V: TRBV7-9
D: .

DNA: TGTGCCAGCAGGGGACACGCGAACACCGGGGAGCTGTTTTTT
CDR3: CASRGHANTGELFF
size: .
J: TRBJ2-2
V: TRBV6-4
D: .

DNA: TGTGCTAGCAGCTTAGTAACGGGGGGCGGAAGAGAGACCCAGTACTTC
CDR3: CASSLVTGGGRETQYF
size: .
J: TRBJ2-5
V: TRBV7-7
D: .

DNA: TGTGCCAGCAGCGATCTAGCGGAACCCTACAATGAGCAGTTCTTC
CDR3: CASSDLAEPYNEQFF
size: .
J: TRBJ2-1
V: TRBV6-2/TRBV6-3
D: TRBD2

DNA: TGTGCCAGCAGCTTAGGGGGGGAGAGCAATCAGCCCCAGCATTTT
CDR3: CASSLGGESNQPQHF
size: .
J: TRBJ1-5
V: TRBV7-9
D: .

DNA: TGTGCCACCAGCAGAGATCTAGAGCGGGGGGTCTACGAGCAGTACTTC
CDR3: CATSRDLERGVYEQYF
size: .
J: TRBJ2-7
V: TRBV15
D: TRBD2

DNA: TGTGCCAGCTCGTCAGGGGGCGCGACTAATGAGCAGTTCTTC
CDR3: CASSSGGATNEQFF
size: .
J: TRBJ2-1
V: TRBV18
D: TRBD1

DNA: TGTGCCAGCAGGGCCGGGACAGGGGGAACTGAAGCTTTCTTT
CDR3: CASRAGTGGTEAFF
size: .
J: TRBJ1-1
V: TRBV7-9
D: TRBD1

DNA: TGTGCCAGCAGTTCCACCGACAGTTATGGCTACACCTTC
CDR3: CASSSTDSYGYTF
size: .
J: TRBJ1-2
V: TRBV2
D: .

DNA: TGCGCCAGCAGACAGACAGGGGGCCGTCTCCAGCCCCAGCATTTT
CDR3: CASRQTGGRLQPQHF
size: .
J: TRBJ1-5
V: TRBV4-1
D: TRBD1

DNA: TGTGCCAGCAGTCGGGGGGTTATCGGAGAGACCCAGTACTTC
CDR3: CASSRGVIGETQYF
size: .
J: TRBJ2-5
V: TRBV11-2
D: TRBD2

DNA: TGTGCCAGCAGCTTCGGAGGGGAGACCCAGTACTTC
CDR3: CASSFGGETQYF
size: .
J: TRBJ2-5
V: TRBV5-5
D: .

DNA: TGTGCCAGTTCGCGGGACTCCGGATTAGGAAATGAGCAGTTCTTC
CDR3: CASSRDSGLGNEQFF
size: .
J: TRBJ2-1
V: TRBV19
D: .

DNA: TGCGCCAGCAGCGTACGGACAGGGGTCGGGGGCTACACCTTC
CDR3: CASSVRTGVGGYTF
size: .
J: TRBJ1-2
V: TRBV5-1
D: TRBD1

DNA: TGTGCCAGCAGCCAACGGACAGGGGTCAGCTATGGCTACACCTTC
CDR3: CASSQRTGVSYGYTF
size: .
J: TRBJ1-2
V: TRBV3-1/TRBV3-2
D: TRBD1

DNA: TGTGCCAGCAGGCGGCAGAGGAACACCGGGGAGCTGTTTTTT
CDR3: CASRRQRNTGELFF
size: .
J: TRBJ2-2
V: TRBV2
D: .